This entry describes one T cell receptor (beta chain). Its antigen remains unidentified. There are 17 residues in the CDR3. The germline V gene encodes CDR1 ENHRY and CDR2 SYGVKD. The data belong to a study of monozygotic twins with inflammatory bowel disease. General observations from the study: Those with IBD had lower TCRbeta diversity (inverse Simpson) than their healthy co-twins did.

TCRdb re-called the 5' RACE reads; one entry per CDR3 protein, DNA not given. This sample's table reports 80,000 or so distinct CDR3 sequences. The receptor comes from a human donor with ulcerative colitis or Crohn's disease, or a healthy co-twin of an affected twin (not recorded which). This sequence joins TRBV10-3 and TRBJ1-2; the TCRdb call, TRBD1, lacks DNA for checking. The sequenced sample consisted of blood. The chain's CDR3 is CAISEVGGTKANYGYTF.